This T cell receptor (beta chain) was identified during a study of shared clonotypes between healthy human individuals. On the study more broadly: Per-donor plates numbered three CD4 naive, three CD4 memory, two CD8 naive and one CD8 memory.

An assay was performed, and its level was deep. This table comes from immunoSEQ multiplex PCR, and its TCRdb copy is limited to in-frame clones, with some not included. The profile covers approximately 1.9 million clones, with about 93% appearing a single time and around 1.7% taken by the ten largest. CD8 cells classed as naive were CD45RO-negative and positively selected for CCR7, excluding terminally differentiated effector memory CD45RA+ cells. Donors included only healthy HIV-negative adults lacking recent acute infections or vaccinations. The V gene's germline CDR1 is ENHRY and CDR2 SYGVKD. The CDR3 runs to 14 residues. V shed 8 bases, J shed 4 bases, and the junction held 5 bases outside the gene matches. Points from the study as a whole: It was the non-shared clonotypes that had lower generation probabilities than clonotypes shared by all four donors.

Note on this clone: Its target is not known.

Sequences were obtained from naive CD8+ T cells from PBMCs. The source of this sequence is a man younger than 35 in good health. Some clones in this sample may be carry-over from other donors' samples. The J gene is TRBJ1-5, the V gene TRBV10-3, with 10 bases identical to TRBD1. CDR3 sequence (DNA): TGTGCCATCCGGACAGGGGGGGGGAATCAGCCCCAGCATTTT. Encoded protein: CAIRTGGGNQPQHF.